This is a list of T cell receptor beta chains from one sample in a study of PD-L1 blockade in urothelial cancer. TCRdb keeps only in-frame clones here, not all; method: immunoSEQ multiplex PCR. The sample holds 48,000 or so clones; roughly 87% are singletons and the top ten take 14% to 15%. The starting material was PBMCs, obtained around atezolizumab (anti-PD-L1) treatment. These receptors all stem from a woman aged 55-69 years with urothelial cancer. Both conserved end residues are trimmed from each CDR3.

v_call	j_call	cdr3_aa
TRBV5-6	TRBJ1-2	ASSLGAGGSGYT
TRBV7-2	TRBJ2-2	ASSLTNSISPGELF
TRBV5-1	TRBJ1-1	ASSFSGVNTEAF
TRBV9	TRBJ2-2	ASSARLAGELF
TRBV19	TRBJ2-2	ASSPPRALPGELF
TRBV4-3	TRBJ2-1	ASSQEMSGSTYNEQF
TRBV5-1	TRBJ2-4	ASSLGTGAVSANKNIQY
TRBV9	TRBJ1-6	ASSRWLGRGEDSPLH
TRBV7-2	TRBJ2-3	ASSQEGGFTDTQY
TRBV4-1	TRBJ2-5	ASSQDHREPPETQY
TRBV6-5	TRBJ1-1	ASRGGRGLNTEAF
TRBV4-3	TRBJ2-7	ASSQDATGLRVQY
TRBV18	TRBJ2-2	ASSPRRGGNTGELF
TRBV6-1	TRBJ2-1	ASSESWGGYYNEQF
TRBV4-3	TRBJ2-1	ASSPSGSRSNEQF
TRBV28	TRBJ1-2	ASSSGQGKNYGYT
TRBV10-2	TRBJ2-1	ASRESGLGNEQF
TRBV6-5	TRBJ1-2	ASSRGSWYGYT
TRBV4-1	TRBJ2-7	ASSRGEAYEQY